What follows are 2 T cell receptor beta chains derived from one specimen sequenced in a study of beta chain features in type 1 diabetes. Points from the study as a whole: When Type 1 diabetes patients were examined, their TCRB CDR3s proved moderately but significantly shorter in all four CD4+ subsets.

These TCRs are of unknown antigen specificity. The authors reverse transcribed all of the isolated RNA, so sequencing captured expressed TCRB transcripts. Method: immunoSEQ multiplex PCR; TCRdb's copy keeps in-frame clones and lacks some. Among about 660,000 clones listed, around 15% were seen once. Sequences were obtained from naive CD4+ T cells from blood. These receptors originate from a man in his late teens or twenties with type 1 diabetes.

In this sample, this clone turned up a few times. This rearrangement joins TRBV6-6 to TRBJ1-5; a possible D gene is TRBD1 (5 bases). Trimming pared 6 bases from V and 4 bases from J, leaving 10 bases between. The CDR3 is made up of 13 amino acids. The germline V gene encodes CDR1 MNHNY and CDR2 SVGAGI (reference sequence). The CDR3 protein is CASSRGVNQPQHF. The CDR3 coding sequence is TGTGCCAGCAGCCGAGGGGTTAATCAGCCCCAGCATTTT.

This clone was observed a few times. The chain links TRBV5-8 to TRBJ2-3, with 7 bases aligning to TRBD2. The germline CDR1 and CDR2 sequences are SGHTS and YDEGEE. The CDR3 is 16 residues long. The trim removed 1 base at V and 2 bases at J, leaving 7 bases unmatched. The CDR3 nucleotides read TGTGCCAGCAGCTTGATTTATAGCGGGTACACAGATACGCAGTATTTT. This gives the protein CASSLIYSGYTDTQYF.